Included here is one T cell receptor beta chain sequence, with context. CDR1 and CDR2 (germline): SGHTA, FQGNSA. The CDR3 runs 14 residues. V shed 2 bases and J 4 bases; nucleotides not matched to a gene: 4. PCR involved 60 Vbeta and 13 Jbeta primers. Method: immunoSEQ multiplex PCR; TCRdb's copy keeps in-frame clones and lacks some. This table holds fewer than 200,000 clones, 72% found once. The sample is drawn from a study of cytomegalovirus exposure and HLA in healthy donors. This TCR was recovered from a human donor in good health. The sequencing sample was made of PBMCs. The chain links TRBV7-2 to TRBJ1-1; 7 nucleotides agree with TRBD1. DNA for the CDR3: TGTGCCAGCAGCTTATACAGGGGCGGCACTGAAGCTTTCTTT. This codes for CASSLYRGGTEAFF.